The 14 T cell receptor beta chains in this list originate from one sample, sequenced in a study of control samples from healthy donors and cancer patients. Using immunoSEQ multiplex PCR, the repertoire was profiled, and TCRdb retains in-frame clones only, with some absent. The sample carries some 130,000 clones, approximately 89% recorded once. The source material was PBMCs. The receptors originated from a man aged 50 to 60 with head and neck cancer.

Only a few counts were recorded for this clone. DNA for the CDR3: TGTGCCAGCAGCCTCACCTCCTACAATGAGCAGTTCTTC. Protein product: CASSLTSYNEQFF. The chain joins TRBV6-5 to TRBJ2-1; unclear D gene. The germline V gene has CDR1 MNHEY and CDR2 SVGAGI. The V gene lost 6 bases and the J gene lost 0 bases, with 6 bases spanning the gap. The CDR3 has 13 amino acids.

The DNA of the CDR3 is TGTGCCATCAGTGATAGAGTGGAGCAGTTCTTC. Its translation is CAISDRVEQFF. V gene TRBV10-3 combines with J gene TRBJ2-1; D call uncertain. Per the germline V gene, CDR1 is ENHRY and CDR2 is SYGVKD. Trimming took off 3 bases at V and 10 bases at J, with 7 bases between the two ends. The CDR3 covers 11 residues.

CDR3 region: CATSQGNSYEQYF. The CDR3 bases are TGTGCCACCAGCCAGGGCAATTCCTACGAGCAGTACTTC. The chain couples TRBV24-1 to TRBJ2-7; possible D gene TRBD1, 5 bases. The CDR3 loop spans 13 amino acids. The V gene's germline CDR1 is KGHDR and CDR2 SFDVKD. V lost 7 bases, J lost 1 base, and 10 bases lay in between.

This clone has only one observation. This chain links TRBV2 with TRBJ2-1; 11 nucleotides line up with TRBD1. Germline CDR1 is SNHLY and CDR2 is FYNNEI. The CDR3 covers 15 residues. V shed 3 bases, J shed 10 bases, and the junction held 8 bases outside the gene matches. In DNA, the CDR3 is TGTGCCAGCAGTGATTGGGGACAGGGGGTTTCGGAGCAGTTCTTC. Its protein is CASSDWGQGVSEQFF. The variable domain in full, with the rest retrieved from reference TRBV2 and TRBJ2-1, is EPEVTQTPSHQVTQMGQEVILRCVPISNHLYFYWYRQILGQKVEFLVSFYNNEISEKSEIFDDQFSVERPDGSNFTLKIRSTKLEDSAMYFCASSDWGQGVSEQFFGPGTRLTVL.

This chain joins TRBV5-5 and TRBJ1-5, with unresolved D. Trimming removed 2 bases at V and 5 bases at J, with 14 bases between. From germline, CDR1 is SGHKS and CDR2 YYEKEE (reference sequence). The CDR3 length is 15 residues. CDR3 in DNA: TGTGCCAGCAGCTTTCTAGAGTCAGCCGATCAGCCCCAGCATTTT. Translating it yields CASSFLESADQPQHF.

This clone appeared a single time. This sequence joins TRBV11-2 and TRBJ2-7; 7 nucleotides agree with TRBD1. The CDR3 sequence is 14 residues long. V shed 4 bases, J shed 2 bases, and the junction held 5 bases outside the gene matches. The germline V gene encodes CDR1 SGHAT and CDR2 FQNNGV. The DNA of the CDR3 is TGTGCCAGCAGCTCCCCGCAGGGGGCCTACGAGCAGTACTTC. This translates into CASSSPQGAYEQYF.

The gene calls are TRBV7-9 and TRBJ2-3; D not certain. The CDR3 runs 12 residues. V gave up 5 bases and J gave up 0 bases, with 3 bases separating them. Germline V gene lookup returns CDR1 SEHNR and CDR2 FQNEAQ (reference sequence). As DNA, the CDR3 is TGTGCCAGCAGCGCGAGCACAGATACGCAGTATTTT. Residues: CASSASTDTQYF.

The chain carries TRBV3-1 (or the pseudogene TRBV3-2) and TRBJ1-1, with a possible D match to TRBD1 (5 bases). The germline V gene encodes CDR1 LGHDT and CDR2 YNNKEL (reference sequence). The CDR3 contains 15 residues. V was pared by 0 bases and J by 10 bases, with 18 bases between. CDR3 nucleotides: TGTGCCAGCAGCCAAGACCCGGGACCTCAAGGGGTAGCTTTCTTT. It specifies CASSQDPGPQGVAFF.

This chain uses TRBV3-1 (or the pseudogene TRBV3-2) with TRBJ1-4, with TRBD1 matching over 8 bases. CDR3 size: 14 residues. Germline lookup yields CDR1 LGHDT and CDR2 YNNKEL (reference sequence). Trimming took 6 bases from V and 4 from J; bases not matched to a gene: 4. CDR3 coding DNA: TGTGCCAGCAGGCGGACAGGGAATAATGAAAAACTGTTTTTT. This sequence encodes CASRRTGNNEKLFF.

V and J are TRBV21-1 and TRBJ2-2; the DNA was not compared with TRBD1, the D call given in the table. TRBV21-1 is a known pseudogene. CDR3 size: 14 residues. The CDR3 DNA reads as TGTGCCAGCAAGACAGGGCGGGCCACCGGGGAGCTGTTTTTT. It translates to CASKTGRATGELFF.

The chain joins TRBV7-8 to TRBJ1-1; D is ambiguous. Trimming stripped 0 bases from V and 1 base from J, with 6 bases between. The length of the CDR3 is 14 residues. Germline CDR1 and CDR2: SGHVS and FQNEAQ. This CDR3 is CASSLATRNTEAFF. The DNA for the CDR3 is TGTGCCAGCAGCTTAGCCACGAGGAACACTGAAGCTTTCTTT.

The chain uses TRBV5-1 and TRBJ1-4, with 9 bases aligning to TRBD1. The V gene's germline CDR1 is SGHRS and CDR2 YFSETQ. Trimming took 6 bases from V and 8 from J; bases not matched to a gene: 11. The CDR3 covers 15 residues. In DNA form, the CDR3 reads TGCGCCAGCACCTCCACTGGGACAGGGCGGGAAAAACTGTTTTTT. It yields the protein CASTSTGTGREKLFF.

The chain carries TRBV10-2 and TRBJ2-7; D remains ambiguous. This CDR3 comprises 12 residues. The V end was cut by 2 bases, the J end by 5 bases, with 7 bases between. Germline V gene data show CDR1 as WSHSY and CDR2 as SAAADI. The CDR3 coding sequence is TGCGCCAGCAGTGAGCCCCTTGACGAGCAGTACTTC. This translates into CASSEPLDEQYF.

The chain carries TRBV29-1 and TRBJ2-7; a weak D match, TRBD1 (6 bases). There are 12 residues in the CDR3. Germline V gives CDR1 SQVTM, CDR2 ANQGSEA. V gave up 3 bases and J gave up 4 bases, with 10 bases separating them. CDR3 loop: CSVELDRYEQYF. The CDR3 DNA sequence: TGCAGCGTTGAGCTCGACAGGTACGAGCAGTACTTC.